The 5 T cell receptor beta chains below were found in one sample sequenced in a study of shared clonotypes between healthy human individuals. TCRdb's copy holds only in-frame clones and misses some; the assay was immunoSEQ multiplex PCR. The top ten hold about 0.38% of the sample, which has some 2.4 million clones, 80% to 95% seen once. Sequencing was carried out using naive CD4+ T cells from PBMCs. Subset described: CD45RA+ positively selected. Receptors originate from a man between 18 and 29 years old in good health. Some clones in this sample may be carry-over from other donors' samples.

The chain combines TRBV28 with TRBJ1-2, with a tentative D call TRBD1 (5 bases). This CDR3 is built from 16 residues. Trimming took 5 bases from V and 5 from J, leaving 21 bases between them. CDR1 and CDR2 from the germline V gene are MDHEN and SYDVKM. The CDR3 DNA is TGTGCCAGCAGTCCGACTTTTTGGGGGTTGCGATATGGCTACACCTTC. This codes for CASSPTFWGLRYGYTF.

With regard to this clone: The same CDR3 arises from other DNA sequences in this sample as well. The chain combines TRBV5-6 with TRBJ2-7, with TRBD1 as a possible D gene (7 bases). The CDR3 runs 14 residues. The V gene lost 4 bases and the J gene lost 4 bases, with 15 bases spanning the gap. CDR1 SGHDT and CDR2 YYEEEE come from the germline V gene. The CDR3 reads CASSLTTGRYEQYF. CDR3 DNA sequence: TGTGCCAGCAGCCTAACGACAGGGAGGTACGAGCAGTACTTC.

The count of this clone is one. This sequence joins TRBV4-1 and TRBJ2-1, with 9 bases matching TRBD2. V lost 4 bases, J lost 6 bases, and 10 bases stayed unmatched. Germline V gene sequence: CDR1 MGHRA, CDR2 YSYEKL. This CDR3 is 16 amino acids long. CDR3 region: CASSPLTSGLGNEQFF. The CDR3 DNA is TGCGCCAGCAGCCCGTTGACTAGCGGTTTAGGCAATGAGCAGTTCTTC.

This clone was found once. J is TRBJ2-1 and V is TRBV9; D gene unclear. V lost 4 bases and J lost 1, with 15 bases in between. Germline CDR1 SGDLS, CDR2 YYNGEE. The CDR3 runs 16 residues. The CDR3 DNA is TGTGCCAGCAGCCACGGACCAGCAAGGTCCTACAATGAGCAGTTCTTC. Its protein product is CASSHGPARSYNEQFF.

This chain links TRBV7-9 with TRBJ1-2; D gene uncertain. Trimming pared 2 bases from V and 7 bases from J, leaving 8 bases between. The length of the CDR3 is 12 residues. Looked up from germline, CDR1 is SEHNR and CDR2 is FQNEAQ (reference sequence). CDR3 residues: CASSLSEAGYTF. The CDR3, as DNA: TGTGCCAGCAGCTTATCGGAAGCTGGCTACACCTTC.